The 28 T cell receptor beta chains given below trace back to one sample, sequenced in a study of cytomegalovirus exposure and HLA in healthy donors. The PCR made use of 60 Vbeta and 13 Jbeta primers. Produced via immunoSEQ multiplex PCR; TCRdb's table is partial and in-frame only. Among some 130,000 clones listed, about 82% were seen once. The specimen sequenced was PBMCs. These receptors came from a young man in good health.

This rearrangement joins TRBV6-4 to TRBJ2-7; D ambiguous. The V end lost 3 bases, the J end lost 3 bases, and 12 bases lay between the germline ends. The CDR3 has 14 amino acids. Germline V gives CDR1 MRHNA, CDR2 SNTAGT. CDR3 in DNA: TGTGCCAGCAGTGAGTGGGCAGGAAACTACGAGCAGTACTTC. Translating gives CASSEWAGNYEQYF.

The gene calls are TRBV5-4 and TRBJ2-5; 8 nucleotides agree with TRBD2. This CDR3 is built from 17 residues. CDR1 SGHNT and CDR2 YYREEE come from the germline V gene (reference sequence). V lost 3 bases to trimming and J lost 1 base; unmatched junction nucleotides: 11. The CDR3 DNA follows: TGTGCCAGCAGCTCGTCGGGAGGGCTTCCCCCCCAAGAGACCCAGTACTTC. Translated, it gives CASSSSGGLPPQETQYF.

The chain combines TRBV28 with TRBJ1-2; D remains unclear. This CDR3 is built from 15 residues. Trimming left V 3 bases short and J 8 bases short, with 19 bases between. CDR1 and CDR2 from the germline V gene are MDHEN and SYDVKM. The CDR3 protein is CASSLSNTRVGGYTF. CDR3 in DNA: TGTGCCAGCAGTTTGTCCAATACGCGGGTTGGCGGCTACACCTTC.

The chain joins TRBV21-1 to TRBJ1-2; the D call of TRBD1 is as the table states it, not checked on the DNA. TRBV21-1 is described as a pseudogene. The CDR3 consists of 15 residues. This CDR3 is CASSKEGDRGCGYTF. The CDR3 DNA reads TGTGCCAGCAGCAAAGAAGGCGACAGGGGCTGTGGCTACACCTTC.

J is TRBJ2-1 and V is TRBV9; 7 bases are a match to TRBD2. The germline V gene encodes CDR1 SGDLS and CDR2 YYNGEE. The CDR3 loop spans 15 amino acids. Germline trimming cut 4 bases from V and 9 bases from J; bases unmatched to any gene: 13. CDR3 nucleotides: TGTGCCAGCAGCCCCGTTCGGTCCGGGAGGATTGAGCAGTTCTTC. Protein: CASSPVRSGRIEQFF.

The chain is built from TRBV27 and TRBJ2-1, with 11 bases lining up with TRBD2. The germline gives CDR1 MNHEY, CDR2 SMNVEV (reference sequence). The CDR3 covers 15 residues. The trim removed 6 bases at V and 7 bases at J, leaving 8 bases unmatched. CDR3 bases: TGTGCCAGCAGGCTACTAGCGGGAGTAACAAATGAGCAGTTCTTC. This sequence encodes CASRLLAGVTNEQFF.

V gene TRBV7-2 combines with J gene TRBJ2-5; 11 bases fit TRBD1. The V and J ends lost 4 bases and 8 bases, in that order; junction bases with no gene match: 6. Germline loops: CDR1 SGHTA, CDR2 FQGNSA. The CDR3 covers 14 residues. The CDR3 bases are TGTGCCAGCAGCTCAGGGACAGGGGGAGGTACCCAGTACTTC. The encoded protein is CASSSGTGGGTQYF.

The chain uses TRBV6-6 and TRBJ2-7; D is undetermined. V was cut by 5 bases and J by 6 bases, with 8 bases left in between. Germline CDR1 is MNHNY and CDR2 is SVGAGI (reference sequence). The length of the CDR3 is 11 residues. The CDR3: CASSPRIEQYF. The DNA of the CDR3 is TGTGCCAGCAGTCCGAGAATCGAGCAGTACTTC.

The chain recombines TRBV7-3 with TRBJ2-1; 9 bases agree with TRBD2. The V segment lost 1 base and the J segment 6 bases; nucleotides outside the gene matches: 10. Per the germline V gene, CDR1 is SGHTA and CDR2 is FQGTGA. This CDR3 is 17 amino acids long. The CDR3 region has the DNA TGTGCCAGCAGCTTAAGTCCGTTGGGACTAGCAGGCAATGAGCAGTTCTTC. This translates into CASSLSPLGLAGNEQFF.

Only a few counts were recorded for this clone. The chain joins TRBV28 to TRBJ2-7, with TRBD1 identical over 10 bases. The CDR3 length is 16 residues. V shed 6 bases and J 3 bases; nucleotides not matched to a gene: 11. Germline CDR1 reads MDHEN; CDR2 reads SYDVKM. CDR3: CASSPRGGTGDYEQYF. The CDR3 nucleotides read TGTGCCAGCAGCCCCCGGGGGGGGACAGGGGACTACGAGCAGTACTTC.

V gene TRBV7-3 combines with J gene TRBJ2-7; 8 positions agree with TRBD1. The CDR3 covers 15 residues. The germline V gene encodes CDR1 SGHTA and CDR2 FQGTGA. With V trimmed by 1 base and J by 5 bases, 7 bases remained unmatched. The CDR3 region has the DNA TGTGCCAGCAGCTTAAATGGACAGGGAGTAGACGAGCAGTACTTC. Residues: CASSLNGQGVDEQYF.

The chain carries TRBV28 and TRBJ2-7, with TRBD1 as a possible D gene (7 bases). Germline CDR1 MDHEN, CDR2 SYDVKM. V shed 2 bases and J shed 7 bases, with 18 bases lying between them. The CDR3 contains 15 residues. The CDR3 nucleotides read TGTGCCAGCAGTTTAGGAGGGGGCTTGATTAGGGAGCAGTACTTC. Translating gives CASSLGGGLIREQYF. Variable domain in full (rest from reference TRBV28 and TRBJ2-7): DVKVTQSSRYLVKRTGEKVFLECVQDMDHENMFWYRQDPGLGLRLIYFSYDVKMKEKGDIPEGYSVSREKKERFSLILESASTNQTSMYLCASSLGGGLIREQYFGPGTRLTVT.

The rearrangement joins TRBV15 to TRBJ2-7; no clear D. The CDR3 covers 13 residues. Trimming shortened V by 3 bases and J by 4 bases, and 10 bases separated the two germline ends. Germline V gene lookup returns CDR1 LNHNV and CDR2 YYDKDF (reference sequence). CDR3 protein: CATSSLSSYEQYF. The CDR3 bases are TGTGCCACCAGCAGCCTGAGTAGTTACGAGCAGTACTTC.

The rearrangement links TRBV7-9 to TRBJ1-1; maybe TRBD1 (5 bases). V lost 3 bases and J 1 base, leaving 9 bases between the germline ends. This CDR3 region has 14 residues. Germline values: CDR1 SEHNR, CDR2 FQNEAQ (reference sequence). CDR3 coding DNA: TGTGCCAGCAGCTTCTTTCAGGGGAACACTGAAGCTTTCTTT. It codes for CASSFFQGNTEAFF.

J is TRBJ2-1 and V is TRBV19; 9 bases fit TRBD2. Germline lookup yields CDR1 LNHDA and CDR2 SQIVND (reference sequence). Trimming cost V 5 bases and J 0 bases; bases outside gene matches: 5. The CDR3 contains 16 residues. The CDR3 DNA is TGTGCCAGTAGTTATAGCGGGGGAAACTCCTACAATGAGCAGTTCTTC. It is translated as CASSYSGGNSYNEQFF.

As for this clone: The germline gene is not matched at one end of the junction; a read error may be the cause. V and J are TRBV7-9 and TRBJ1-4; possible D gene TRBD1, 5 bases. Per the germline V gene, CDR1 is SEHNR and CDR2 is FQNEAQ (reference sequence). This CDR3 region has 15 residues. CDR3 coding DNA: TGTTCCAGCAGCAAATCACCGGGACTAAATGAAAAACTGTTTTTT. This codes for CSSSKSPGLNEKLFF.

With respect to this clone: The junction and the germline gene differ at one end; a read error may be behind it. The chain has TRBV7-9 and TRBJ2-7; 9 nucleotides line up with TRBD1. The CDR3 totals 18 residues. Germline lookup yields CDR1 SEHNR and CDR2 FQNEAQ (reference sequence). CDR3 loop: CSSSPLGTGIVEGYEQYF. In DNA, the CDR3 is TGTTCCAGCAGCCCCTTGGGGACAGGGATAGTTGAGGGCTACGAGCAGTACTTC.

This chain links TRBV5-8 with TRBJ1-5; D perhaps matches TRBD1 (5 bases). This CDR3 comprises 14 residues. Germline CDR1 is SGHTS and CDR2 is YDEGEE. V gave up 4 bases and J gave up 4 bases, with 12 bases separating them. The DNA for the CDR3 is TGTGCCAGCAGCGGACAATATGGGAATCAGCCCCAGCATTTT. Translated: CASSGQYGNQPQHF.

This clone occurred once. This sequence joins TRBV5-1 and TRBJ2-5; D gene ambiguous. The DNA end lines up better with TRBJ2-7; the J call may be wrong. In germline, CDR1 is SGHRS, CDR2 YFSETQ. The CDR3 spans 15 residues. The chain's CDR3 is CASSLDILLDYEQYF. CDR3 in DNA: TGCGCCAGCAGCTTGGATATTCTACTGGACTACGAGCAGTACTTC.

In this sample, this clone turned up once. The conserved phenylalanine or tryptophan normally closing the CDR3 is absent here, so this likely arose from a read error. The limits of the CDR3 on the DNA are not certain, so only TCRdb's listed CDR3 is given. V usage is TRBV12-2 and J usage is TRBJ1-5. TRBV12-2 is labeled a pseudogene. From its first to its last residue, the CDR3 has 11 amino acids. The chain's CDR3 is CASRQWSAPEG.

Comment on this clone: The same CDR3 is also encoded by other DNA sequences in this sample. This rearrangement joins TRBV6-5 to TRBJ1-1; D uncertain. The CDR3 is 14 amino acids. CDR1 and CDR2 from the germline V gene are MNHEY and SVGAGI. Trimming removed 0 bases at V and 1 base at J, with 6 bases between. CDR3 sequence reads: CASSYSRGNTEAFF. CDR3 DNA: TGTGCCAGCAGTTACTCGAGAGGGAACACTGAAGCTTTCTTT.

The chain joins TRBV18 to TRBJ1-1, with D tentatively TRBD1 (5 bases). This CDR3 spans 13 amino acids. Trimming took off 5 bases at V and 6 bases at J, with 13 bases between the two ends. Germline V gene data show CDR1 as KGHSH and CDR2 as LQKENI. The CDR3 region has the DNA TGTGCCAGCTCATGGGGGGAGGATTCTGAAGCTTTCTTT. As protein: CASSWGEDSEAFF.

J is TRBJ2-5 and V is TRBV7-2, with TRBD2 matching 7 bases. CDR3 length: 15 amino acids. Germline CDR1 is SGHTA and CDR2 is FQGNSA. The ends lost 1 base at V and 2 bases at J; junction bases unmatched: 4. The CDR3 is CASSLGLAEQETQYF. CDR3 sequence (DNA): TGTGCCAGCAGCTTAGGACTAGCCGAACAAGAGACCCAGTACTTC.

This chain joins TRBV7-9 and TRBJ2-1; D gene uncertain. The CDR3 consists of 15 residues. Germline V lookup: CDR1 SEHNR, CDR2 FQNEAQ (reference sequence). The V end was cut by 1 base, the J end by 0 bases, with 7 bases between. The CDR3 nucleotides read TGTGCCAGCAGCTTAGGGCACAGCTCCTACAATGAGCAGTTCTTC. Amino acid sequence: CASSLGHSSYNEQFF.

The rearrangement links TRBV19 to TRBJ2-5; D possibly corresponds to TRBD2 (5 bases). The V end was cut by 3 bases, the J end by 1 base, with 6 bases between. Per germline, CDR1 LNHDA and CDR2 SQIVND (reference sequence). The CDR3 sequence is 13 residues long. CDR3 sequence (DNA): TGTGCCAGTAGTATGACTACCCAAGAGACCCAGTACTTC. Its translation is CASSMTTQETQYF.

The V call is TRBV7-6, the J call TRBJ2-1; 7 bases line up with TRBD1. This CDR3 is 15 amino acids long. Germline V gene data show CDR1 as SGHVS and CDR2 as FNYEAQ. V dropped 2 bases and J dropped 7; count of bases not matched to a gene: 8. Written as DNA, the CDR3 is TGTGCCAGCAGCTTAAGGTACAGGGGCGTGAATGAGCAGTTCTTC. Translated, it gives CASSLRYRGVNEQFF.

The chain recombines TRBV7-2 with TRBJ2-2, with TRBD2 as a possible D gene (5 bases). This CDR3 spans 15 amino acids. V was clipped by 4 bases and J by 6 bases, with 15 bases between them. CDR1 and CDR2 (germline): SGHTA, FQGNSA. This CDR3 reads CASSSGPRRSGELFF. In DNA form, the CDR3 reads TGTGCCAGCAGCTCTGGACCCCGGAGGTCCGGGGAGCTGTTTTTT.

This clone was counted once. This chain's CDR3 is CASSPRTSGSADTQYF. CDR3 nucleotide sequence: TGTGCCAGCTCACCCCGGACTAGCGGGAGCGCAGATACGCAGTATTTT. The chain employs TRBV18 and TRBJ2-3, with 13 positions matching TRBD2. J lost 4 bases, V lost 3 bases, and 4 bases had no gene match. This CDR3 has 16 residues. CDR1 is KGHSH, CDR2 LQKENI, per germline.